These T cell receptor beta chains were read from a single sample in a study of CXCR3-negative and CXCR3-positive naive CD8 T cells. For each CDR3 protein, TCRdb gives one entry from its re-call of the 5' RACE reads, without DNA. The repertoire table contains 100,000 to 150,000 distinct CDR3 sequences. The sample consisted of naive CXCR3- CD8+ T cells from blood. The receptors derive from a human donor in good health. Some clones in this sample may be carry-over from other donors' samples. Both conserved end residues are part of each CDR3. Fields, in order: J gene, V gene, CDR3 protein.

TRBJ2-3 TRBV7-2 CASSLDPADTQYF
TRBJ2-1 TRBV7-8 CASSSRTGPGGNEQFF
TRBJ2-1 TRBV7-3 CASSLDASGAYNEQFF
TRBJ2-2 TRBV5-1 CASSPQDRVGYTGELFF
TRBJ2-2 TRBV5-5 CASSPRPVNGELFF
TRBJ2-1 TRBV6-4 CASSPSSGGGYNEQFF
TRBJ2-6 TRBV4-3 CASSQVGYGSGANVLTF
TRBJ2-7 TRBV19 CASSIGLAEAYEQYF
TRBJ2-1 TRBV7-7 CASSLYGRNNEQFF
TRBJ1-2 TRBV27 CASSYRGGQGYTF
TRBJ2-3 TRBV28 CASSLSLGSGSTDTQYF
TRBJ2-5 TRBV28 CASSLYQETQYF
TRBJ2-7 TRBV14 CASSPGHSYEQYF
TRBJ1-5 TRBV11-2 CASSEGQTSNQPQHF